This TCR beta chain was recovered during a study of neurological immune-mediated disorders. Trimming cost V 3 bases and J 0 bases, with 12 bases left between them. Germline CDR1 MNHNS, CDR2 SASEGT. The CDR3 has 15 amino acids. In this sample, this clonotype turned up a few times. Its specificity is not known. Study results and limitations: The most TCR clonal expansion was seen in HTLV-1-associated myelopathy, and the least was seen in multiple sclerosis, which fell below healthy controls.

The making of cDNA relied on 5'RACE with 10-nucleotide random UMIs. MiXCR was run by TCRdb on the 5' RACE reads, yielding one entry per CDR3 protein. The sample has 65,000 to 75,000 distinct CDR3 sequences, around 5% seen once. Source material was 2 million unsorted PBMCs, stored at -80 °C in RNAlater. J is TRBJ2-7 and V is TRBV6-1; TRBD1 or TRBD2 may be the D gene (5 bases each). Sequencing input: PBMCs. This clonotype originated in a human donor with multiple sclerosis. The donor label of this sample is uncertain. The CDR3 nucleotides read TGTGCCAGCAGTGAGGGACCGGCGAGCTCCTACGAGCAGTACTTC. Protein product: CASSEGPASSYEQYF.